This TCR beta chain was found in a study of identifying expanded T cells in peripheral blood. In the case of this clone: Antigen specificity is unknown.

The protocol was immunoSEQ multiplex PCR, while the TCRdb copy is restricted to in-frame clones and leaves out a portion. The profile shows about 91,000 clones, 85% to 90% of them singletons. Study observations and caveats: Roughly 2-week clone count variance significantly increased as total template count grew. Differentially abundant clones: about 1.3 between replicates, around 17 at about 13 days, over 18 at four.

Healthy donors had no documented immune events, such as infections, while sampled. The sequence came from a person aged 18 to 70 in good health. Material: blood.

CDR3 protein: CASSQGQGRVETQYF. CDR3 DNA: TGCGCCAGCAGCCAAGGACAGGGGAGGGTAGAGACCCAGTACTTC. The chain is built from TRBV4-1 and TRBJ2-5, with a tentative D call TRBD1 (8 bases). The CDR3 extends over 15 amino acids. The V gene's germline CDR1 is MGHRA and CDR2 YSYEKL. Deletions cut 1 base from V and 4 bases from J, with 13 bases between.